The present T cell receptor beta chain was sequenced within a study of T cells after yellow fever vaccination. General study points: Clonotypes found in both CD4 and CD8 compartments made up a small share.

By 5'RACE template switching, TCR cDNA was produced, with a universal primer site and UMIs added in the process. One entry per CDR3 protein results from TCRdb running MiXCR on the 5' RACE reads. The sample has about 340,000 distinct CDR3 sequences, roughly an eighth seen once. Trimming removed 5 bases from V and 1 base from J, with 11 bases in between. This CDR3 has 14 residues. Only a few counts were recorded for this clonotype. Its target is unknown. The origin of this receptor is a man younger than 30 who received the YFV17D yellow fever vaccine. J is TRBJ1-1 and V is TRBV12-3 or TRBV12-4; D not resolved. Source: CD4+ T cells sorted from PBMCs, taken 15 days after the yellow fever booster vaccination. The CDR3 loop is CASSLDNGNTEAFF. In DNA form, the CDR3 reads TGTGCCAGCAGTCTTGATAACGGGAACACTGAAGCTTTCTTT.